Listed here are 12 T cell receptor beta chains from one sample, sequenced in a study of blood T cell repertoires in COVID-19. The method was immunoSEQ multiplex PCR; TCRdb's version includes in-frame clones alone and lacks a portion of them. The sample yields 44,000 or so clones, approximately 84% seen once. The specimen sequenced was peripheral blood. Receptor source: a man aged 50 or older with active COVID-19.

The CDR3 DNA reads as TGTGCCAGCAGCTTAGTTCGCGGGACGGCGAGGACCGGGGCCAACGTCCTGACTTTC. Translating it yields CASSLVRGTARTGANVLTF. The V call is TRBV7-2, the J call TRBJ2-6; D possibly corresponds to TRBD2 (6 bases). Germline loops: CDR1 SGHTA, CDR2 FQGNSA. The germline V and J ends were trimmed by 1 base and 4 bases, with 20 bases remaining between them. The CDR3 has 19 residues. Supplemented by reference TRBV7-2 and TRBJ2-6, the full variable domain reads GAGVSQSPSNKVTEKGKDVELRCDPISGHTALYWYRQSLGQGLEFLIYFQGNSAPDKSGLPSDRFSAERTGGSVSTLTIQRTQQEDSAVYLCASSLVRGTARTGANVLTFGAGSRLTVL.

The V gene is TRBV7-9, the J gene TRBJ2-3; TRBD1 might be the D (5 bases). This CDR3 is 13 amino acids long. Germline lookup yields CDR1 SEHNR and CDR2 FQNEAQ (reference sequence). V dropped 8 bases and J dropped 0 bases, with 9 bases sitting between them. CDR3 sequence (DNA): TGTGCCAGCGGGCAGGGAAGCACAGATACGCAGTATTTT. As protein: CASGQGSTDTQYF.

This chain connects TRBV27 to TRBJ2-7; 9 nucleotides match TRBD1. Looked up from germline, CDR1 is MNHEY and CDR2 is SMNVEV (reference sequence). The ends lost 6 bases at V and 3 bases at J; junction bases unmatched: 6. The length of the CDR3 is 14 residues. The CDR3 spells CASSLDRGGYEQYF. CDR3 sequence (DNA): TGTGCCAGCAGCCTCGACAGGGGGGGCTACGAGCAGTACTTC.

The chain's CDR3 is CASSPNRGLLNTEAFF. The CDR3 DNA reads TGTGCCAGCAGCCCAAACAGGGGACTTTTGAACACTGAAGCTTTCTTT. The chain joins TRBV11-2 to TRBJ1-1; 7 nucleotides agree with TRBD1. The CDR3 has 16 amino acids. The J segment lost 0 bases and the V segment lost 5 bases, leaving 9 bases of the junction unmatched. Germline CDR1 reads SGHAT; CDR2 reads FQNNGV.

The V gene is TRBV6-5, the J gene TRBJ1-2; perhaps TRBD1 as D (6 bases). With 2 bases removed from V and 7 bases from J, the gap between germline ends came to 17 bases. This CDR3 is built from 15 residues. CDR1 and CDR2 from the germline V gene are MNHEY and SVGAGI. The CDR3 DNA sequence: TGTGCCAGCAGTTACGAGGCAGGGGTTTTGGGTGGCTACACCTTC. This sequence encodes CASSYEAGVLGGYTF.

The genes are TRBV14 and TRBJ1-2, with TRBD1 matching 9 bases. This CDR3 is built from 15 residues. The germline CDR1 and CDR2 sequences are SGHDN and FVKESK. V shed 2 bases and J 7 bases; nucleotides not matched to a gene: 8. CDR3 in amino acids: CASSQLRDRVFGYTF. The CDR3, as DNA: TGTGCCAGCAGCCAACTTCGGGACAGGGTTTTTGGCTACACCTTC.

The V call is TRBV27, the J call TRBJ2-3, with 10 bases identical to TRBD1. This CDR3 is 14 amino acids long. With V trimmed by 6 bases and J by 3 bases, 3 bases remained unmatched. Germline assignment: CDR1 MNHEY and CDR2 SMNVEV (reference sequence). This chain's CDR3 is CASRRTGGTDTQYF. Here the CDR3 DNA reads TGTGCCAGCAGGAGGACAGGGGGTACAGATACGCAGTATTTT.

This clone showed up just a few times. The chain carries TRBV6-2 or TRBV6-3 and TRBJ2-7, with a possible D match to TRBD1 (6 bases). The CDR3 has 15 residues. Per germline, CDR1 MNHEY and CDR2 SVGEGT. Trimming left V 5 bases short and J 5 bases short, with 19 bases between. CDR3 DNA sequence: TGTGCCAGCAGTCACCTCCGGGACACCGTGCACGAGCAGTACTTC. It specifies CASSHLRDTVHEQYF.

In this sample, this clone is medium-sized. The chain carries TRBV3-1 (or the pseudogene TRBV3-2) and TRBJ2-7; no clear D gene. The CDR3 spans 13 residues. Germline loops: CDR1 LGHDT, CDR2 YNNKEL (reference sequence). V was cut by 4 bases and J by 1 base, with 8 bases left in between. DNA of the CDR3: TGTGCCAGCAGCCCCCCCGGGTCCTACGAGCAGTACTTC. Amino acid sequence: CASSPPGSYEQYF.

The chain is built from TRBV5-6 and TRBJ1-3; D is uncertain. This CDR3 is built from 12 residues. The germline V gene has CDR1 SGHDT and CDR2 YYEEEE. V lost 4 bases, J lost 1 base, and 3 bases lay in between. CDR3 sequence (DNA): TGTGCCAGCAGCCCGTCTGGAAACACCATATATTTT. Its protein is CASSPSGNTIYF.

The V call is TRBV7-6, the J call TRBJ2-1; a possible D gene is TRBD2 (5 bases). Trimming cost V 1 base and J 10 bases, with 8 bases left between them. CDR3 length: 12 residues. Germline loops: CDR1 SGHVS, CDR2 FNYEAQ. CDR3: CASSLVSDEQFF. For the CDR3, the DNA is TGTGCCAGCAGCTTAGTTAGCGACGAGCAGTTCTTC.

This chain joins TRBV27 and TRBJ2-5; no clear D gene. The length of the CDR3 is 14 residues. Trimming shortened V by 2 bases and J by 5 bases, and 12 bases separated the two germline ends. CDR1 and CDR2 from the germline V gene are MNHEY and SMNVEV (reference sequence). CDR3 bases: TGTGCCAGCAGTTTAGCCCCCCCTGCGGAGACCCAGTACTTC. Its protein is CASSLAPPAETQYF.